This is a list of T cell receptor beta chains from one sample in a study of beta chain features in type 1 diabetes. Repertoires were generated with immunoSEQ multiplex PCR, while TCRdb's copy carries only in-frame clones and drops some. Seen here are about 260,000 clones, 20% observed once, and the top ten hold around 0.03%. Material: naive CD4+ T cells from blood. The receptors stem from a woman between 40 and 55 years old with type 1 diabetes. Both conserved end residues are part of each CDR3. The D gene is left open where the match is weak. Where a row states a size, it is once, few, many or the class of an expanded clone; other rows omit it.

15	TRBV15	TRBD1	.	TRBJ2-7	TGTGCCACCAGTCGCACAGGGGGGCCCCCTTACGAGCAGTACTTC	CATSRTGGPPYEQYF
11	TRBV28	.	.	TRBJ2-7	TGTGCCAGCAGTTCAGGCTACGAGCAGTACTTC	CASSSGYEQYF
14	TRBV25-1	.	few	TRBJ2-1	TGTGCCAGCAGTGAAGGAGGGCTCCTCAATGAGCAGTTCTTC	CASSEGGLLNEQFF
15	TRBV4-3	TRBD2	.	TRBJ2-1	TGCGCCAGCAGCCTCAGGCCTAGCGGTAACAATGAGCAGTTCTTC	CASSLRPSGNNEQFF
16	TRBV7-9	.	few	TRBJ1-5	TGTGCCAGCAGCTTAGAGTACGGAGCCAGCAATCAGCCCCAGCATTTT	CASSLEYGASNQPQHF
13	TRBV28	.	.	TRBJ2-7	TGTGCCAGCAGGCCTTCCGGGTCCTACGAGCAGTACTTC	CASRPSGSYEQYF
14	TRBV4-2	TRBD1	.	TRBJ1-1	TGTGCCAGCAGCCAAGAGGGCAGGGGGCCTGAAGCTTTCTTT	CASSQEGRGPEAFF
15	TRBV10-3	TRBD2	few	TRBJ2-3	TGTGCCATCAGTGATAGCGGGGCCGACACAGATACGCAGTATTTT	CAISDSGADTDTQYF
9	TRBV29-1	.	.	TRBJ1-2	TGCAGCGTTGGGGTGGGACAAACCTTC	CSVGVGQTF
14	TRBV28	.	few	TRBJ1-3	TGTGCCAGCAGTTTAACCTCTTCCCGGAACACCATATATTTT	CASSLTSSRNTIYF
15	TRBV5-1	.	.	TRBJ2-5	TGCGCCAGCAGCTTGGCCGGCGAAGGCGGGGAGACCCAGTACTTC	CASSLAGEGGETQYF
16	TRBV4-1	TRBD1	few	TRBJ2-1	TGCGCCAGCAGCCAAGAAAGGACAGGGGGCTTCAATGAGCAGTTCTTC	CASSQERTGGFNEQFF
14	TRBV28	TRBD2	few	TRBJ2-1	TGTGCCAGCAGTCTTTCTAGCGGGGTCGATGAGCAGTTCTTC	CASSLSSGVDEQFF
17	TRBV30	.	.	TRBJ1-5	TGTGCCTGGAGTGCGGCGGGACCCATATATAGCAATCAGCCCCAGCATTTT	CAWSAAGPIYSNQPQHF
13	TRBV28	TRBD1	few	TRBJ2-7	TGTGCCAGCAGCCCCGGGACAGGGGCCGAGCAGTACTTC	CASSPGTGAEQYF
12	TRBV14	.	few	TRBJ1-2	TGTGCCAGCAGCCCCGCAGGGTGGGGCTACACCTTC	CASSPAGWGYTF
12	TRBV29-1	.	few	TRBJ1-1	TGCAGTGTCGGCGGGGGCGTTAGCGAAGCTTTCTTT	CSVGGGVSEAFF
15	TRBV9	.	.	TRBJ2-3	TGTGCCAGCAGCGTAAATCCTAGGGGCCCAGATACGCAGTATTTT	CASSVNPRGPDTQYF
15	TRBV7-9	.	.	TRBJ2-4	TGTGCCAGCAGCTTATCCATGTCAGGGAAGGACATTCAGTACTTC	CASSLSMSGKDIQYF
12	TRBV7-2	.	.	TRBJ2-4	TGTGCCAGCACCGCCGGGACACTTATTCAGTACTTC	CASTAGTLIQYF
14	TRBV29-1	TRBD1	few	TRBJ2-7	TGCAGCGTTGTGAGGGGGCAACGGTCCTACGAGCAGTACTTC	CSVVRGQRSYEQYF
13	TRBV11-1	.	few	TRBJ2-7	TGTGCCAGCAGTTCCGTCGGGATCTACGAGCAGTACTTC	CASSSVGIYEQYF
16	TRBV5-1	TRBD2	.	TRBJ2-3	TGCGCCAGCAGCCGAGCGGGAGGGCCCGGCACAGATACGCAGTATTTT	CASSRAGGPGTDTQYF
14	TRBV19	TRBD1	few	TRBJ1-1	TGTGCCAGCCTGGACAGGGGGCAGGACACTGAAGCTTTCTTT	CASLDRGQDTEAFF
16	TRBV18	.	few	TRBJ1-5	TGTGCCAGCTCACCACTAGCAGGGGTGGCGAATCAGCCCCAGCATTTT	CASSPLAGVANQPQHF
14	TRBV18	TRBD1	.	TRBJ1-1	TGTGCCAGCTCTCAGACAGGGAACAAGGCTGAAGCTTTCTTT	CASSQTGNKAEAFF
15	TRBV9	TRBD1	few	TRBJ2-2	TGTGCCAGCAGCCTGGGACAGGGCTACACCGGGGAGCTGTTTTTT	CASSLGQGYTGELFF
15	TRBV29-1	TRBD1	.	TRBJ2-1	TGCAGCGTTGATGGGACAGTTTACTCCTACAATGAGCAGTTCTTC	CSVDGTVYSYNEQFF
15	TRBV5-6	TRBD2	.	TRBJ2-1	TGTGCCAGCAGCTGGGGACTAGCGGGGTCCAATGAGCAGTTCTTC	CASSWGLAGSNEQFF
13	TRBV18	.	.	TRBJ2-1	TGTGCCAGCTCACTTGGGACACGAAATGAGCAGTTCTTC	CASSLGTRNEQFF
15	TRBV5-4	TRBD1	.	TRBJ2-7	TGTGCCAGCAGCTTGAGGACAGGATCTGGCTACGAGCAGTACTTC	CASSLRTGSGYEQYF
17	TRBV5-1	TRBD2	.	TRBJ2-1	TGCGCCAGCAGCCCACGGACTAGCGGGAGAGGGTACAATGAGCAGTTCTTC	CASSPRTSGRGYNEQFF
13	TRBV18	TRBD1	.	TRBJ1-2	TGTGCCAGCTCACCCCCGGGGACAGATACCTACACCTTC	CASSPPGTDTYTF
11	TRBV30	TRBD1	.	TRBJ2-7	TGTGCCTGCGCTGGGACAGGCGAGCAGTACTTC	CACAGTGEQYF
13	TRBV10-3	.	.	TRBJ2-2	TGTGCCATCAGTGTGGCGGGGCCCGGGGAGCTGTTTTTT	CAISVAGPGELFF
15	TRBV10-3	TRBD1	.	TRBJ2-7	TGTGCCATCAGTGAGTCGGTATCAGGGGGCTACGAGCAGTACTTC	CAISESVSGGYEQYF
13	TRBV4-1	.	.	TRBJ1-1	TGCGCCAGCAGCCAAGATATGAACACTGAAGCTTTCTTT	CASSQDMNTEAFF
14	TRBV18	.	few	TRBJ2-1	TGTGCCAGCTCACCAACGAGGGCCAACAATGAGCAGTTCTTC	CASSPTRANNEQFF
13	TRBV29-1	.	few	TRBJ1-3	TGCAGCGTTGAAAAGGGGGCTGGAAACACCATATATTTT	CSVEKGAGNTIYF
13	TRBV19	TRBD1	.	TRBJ2-7	TGTGCCAGTAGACTGACAGGGGGCTACGAGCAGTACTTC	CASRLTGGYEQYF
14	TRBV6-6	.	few	TRBJ1-6	TGTGCCAGCAGTCTGACGGGAAATAATTCACCCCTCCACTTT	CASSLTGNNSPLHF
13	TRBV5-1	.	few	TRBJ2-3	TGCGCCAGCAGCGGGCAGACCACAGATACGCAGTATTTT	CASSGQTTDTQYF
16	TRBV4-3	TRBD2	.	TRBJ2-1	TGCGCCAGCAGCCAACAACTAGCGGGAGGTAGGAATGAGCAGTTCTTC	CASSQQLAGGRNEQFF
12	TRBV15	.	few	TRBJ2-3	TGTGCCACCAGCAGAGGCGGAGATACGCAGTATTTT	CATSRGGDTQYF
12	TRBV6-1	.	few	TRBJ1-1	TGTGCCAGCAGTGAAGCGAGAGGGAACCACTACTTT	CASSEARGNHYF